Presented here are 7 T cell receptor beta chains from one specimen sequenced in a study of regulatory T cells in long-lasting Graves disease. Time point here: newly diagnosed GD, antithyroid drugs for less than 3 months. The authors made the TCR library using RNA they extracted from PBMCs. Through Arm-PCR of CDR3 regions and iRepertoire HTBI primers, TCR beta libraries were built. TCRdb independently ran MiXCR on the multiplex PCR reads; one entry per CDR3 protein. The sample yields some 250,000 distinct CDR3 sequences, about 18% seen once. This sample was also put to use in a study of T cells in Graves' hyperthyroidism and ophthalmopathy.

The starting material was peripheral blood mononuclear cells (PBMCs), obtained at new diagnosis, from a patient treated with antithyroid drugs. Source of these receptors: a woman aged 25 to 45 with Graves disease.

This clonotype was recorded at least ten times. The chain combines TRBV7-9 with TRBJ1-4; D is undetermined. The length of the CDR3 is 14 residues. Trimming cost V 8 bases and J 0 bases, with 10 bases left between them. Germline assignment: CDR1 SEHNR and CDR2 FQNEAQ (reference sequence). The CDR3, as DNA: TGTGCCAGCTCGGTAGAAGCAACTAATGAAAAACTGTTTTTT. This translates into CASSVEATNEKLFF. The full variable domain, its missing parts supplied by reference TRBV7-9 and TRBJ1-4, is DTGVSQNPRHKITKRGQNVTFRCDPISEHNRLYWYRQTLGQGPEFLTYFQNEAQLEKSRLLSDRFSAERPKGSFSTLEIQRTEQGDSAMYLCASSVEATNEKLFFGSGTQLSVL.

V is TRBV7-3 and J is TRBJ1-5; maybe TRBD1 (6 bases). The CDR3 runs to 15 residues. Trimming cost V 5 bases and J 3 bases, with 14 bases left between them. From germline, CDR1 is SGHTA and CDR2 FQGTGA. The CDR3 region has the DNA TGTGCCAGCAGCCCCATGCAGGGGCTCAATCAGCCCCAGCATTTT. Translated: CASSPMQGLNQPQHF.

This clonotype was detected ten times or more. CDR3: CSATRQTELQRWYQETQYF. The CDR3 bases are TGCAGTGCTACCCGGCAGACGGAGTTACAGCGGTGGTACCAAGAGACCCAGTACTTC. This chain connects TRBV20-1 to TRBJ2-5; perhaps TRBD2 as D (5 bases). CDR1 is DFQATT, CDR2 SNEGSKA, per germline (reference sequence). The V end was cut by 4 bases, the J end by 0 bases, with 27 bases between. The CDR3 sequence is 19 residues long.

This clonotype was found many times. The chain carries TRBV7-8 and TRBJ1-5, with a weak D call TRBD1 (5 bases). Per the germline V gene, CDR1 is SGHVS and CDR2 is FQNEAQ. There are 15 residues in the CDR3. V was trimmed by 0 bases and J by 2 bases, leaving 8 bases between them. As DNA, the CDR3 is TGTGCCAGCAGCTTAGCAGGGGCGGGCAATCAGCCCCAGCATTTT. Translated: CASSLAGAGNQPQHF. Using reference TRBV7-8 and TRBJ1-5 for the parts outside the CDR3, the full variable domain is GAGVSQSPRYKVAKRGQDVALRCDPISGHVSLFWYQQALGQGPEFLTYFQNEAQLDKSGLPSDRFFAERPEGSVSTLKIQRTQQEDSAVYLCASSLAGAGNQPQHFGDGTRLSIL.

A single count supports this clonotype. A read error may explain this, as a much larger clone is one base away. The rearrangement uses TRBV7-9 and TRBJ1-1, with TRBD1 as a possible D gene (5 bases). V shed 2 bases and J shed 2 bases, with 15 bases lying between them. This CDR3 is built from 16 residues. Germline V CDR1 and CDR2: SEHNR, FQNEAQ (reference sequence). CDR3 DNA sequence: TGTGCCAGCAGCTTATACGGCGGGGGTAATAACACTGAAGCTTTCTTT. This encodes CASSLYGGGNNTEAFF.

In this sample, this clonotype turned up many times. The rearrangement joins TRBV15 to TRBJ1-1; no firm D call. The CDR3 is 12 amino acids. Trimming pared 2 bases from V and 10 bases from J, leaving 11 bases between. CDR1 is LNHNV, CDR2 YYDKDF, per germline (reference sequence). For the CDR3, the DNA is TGTGCCACCAGCAGACTAGAGGTTGGAGCTTTCTTT. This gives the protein CATSRLEVGAFF.

DNA for the CDR3: TGTGCCAGCAGCGCTACAGGGAACTCTGGAAACACCATATATTTT. It codes for CASSATGNSGNTIYF. The rearrangement joins TRBV9 to TRBJ1-3; TRBD1 might be the D (6 bases). CDR1 SGDLS and CDR2 YYNGEE come from the germline V gene. Trimming removed 3 bases from V and 0 bases from J, with 10 bases in between. There are 15 residues in the CDR3.